The clone carrying this T cell receptor beta chain was recorded at least ten times. Construction of the TCR beta libraries employed iRepertoire HTBI primers in conjunction with Arm-PCR of CDR3 regions. MiXCR, run by TCRdb on the multiplex PCR reads, gives a single entry per CDR3 protein. The sample contains 400,000 to 500,000 distinct CDR3 sequences, around 15% of which appear only once. The time point here: newly diagnosed GD, antithyroid drugs for less than 3 months. PBMC-extracted RNA yielded the TCR library. The CDR3 has 17 residues. The V segment lost 6 bases and the J segment 6 bases; nucleotides outside the gene matches: 17. Germline V gene data show CDR1 as KGHSH and CDR2 as LQKENI. The data originate from a study of regulatory T cells in long-lasting Graves disease. The data were also submitted as part of a second study, on T cells in Graves' hyperthyroidism and ophthalmopathy.

The V and J genes are TRBV18 and TRBJ1-5; 7 nucleotides match TRBD1. The origin of this receptor is a woman aged 30 to 39 with Graves disease. The material sequenced was peripheral blood mononuclear cells (PBMCs), taken at new diagnosis, from a patient treated with antithyroid drugs. The chain's CDR3 is CASSFDRVGRATQPQHF. Here the CDR3 DNA reads TGTGCCAGCTCCTTCGACAGGGTAGGGCGGGCAACTCAGCCCCAGCATTTT.